The 10 T cell receptor beta chains below all came from one sample that was sequenced in a study of cytomegalovirus exposure and HLA in healthy donors. TCRdb's copy holds only in-frame clones and misses some; the assay was immunoSEQ multiplex PCR. The top ten hold 6% to 8.5% of the sample, which has 55,000 to 80,000 clones, 95% seen once. What was sequenced was PBMCs. The receptors derive from a woman aged 18-29 years in good health and CMV-seropositive.

The chain is built from TRBV27 and TRBJ1-2; 10 bases map to TRBD1. The CDR3 is 14 amino acids. Trimming took 7 bases from V and 6 from J; bases not matched to a gene: 8. Germline CDR1 is MNHEY and CDR2 is SMNVEV (reference sequence). CDR3 in amino acids: CASTRTGGTHGYTF. CDR3 in DNA: TGTGCCAGCACTCGGACAGGGGGGACTCATGGCTACACCTTC.

V usage is TRBV6-4 and J usage is TRBJ2-2; TRBD1 agrees at 8 bases. CDR1 and CDR2 from the germline V gene are MRHNA and SNTAGT. The V segment lost 3 bases and the J segment 6 bases; nucleotides outside the gene matches: 3. The CDR3 is 14 residues long. The DNA of the CDR3 is TGTGCCAGCAGTGAGGCGACAGGGGCCGGGGAGCTGTTTTTT. Its translation: CASSEATGAGELFF.

CDR3 region: CASSVSHTSTYEQYF. CDR3 DNA sequence: TGTGCCAGCAGCGTGAGCCATACCTCTACCTACGAGCAGTACTTC. This chain links TRBV9 with TRBJ2-7, with unresolved D. Germline V gene sequence: CDR1 SGDLS, CDR2 YYNGEE. Deletions cut 2 bases from V and 2 bases from J, with 14 bases between. This CDR3 comprises 15 residues.

The V call is TRBV27, the J call TRBJ2-1, with 14 bases identical to TRBD2. The J segment lost 7 bases and the V segment lost 5 bases, leaving 10 bases of the junction unmatched. The CDR3 contains 17 residues. CDR1 and CDR2 (germline): MNHEY, SMNVEV (reference sequence). The CDR3 is CASSPWTSGRRYNEQFF. The CDR3 coding sequence is TGTGCCAGCAGTCCCTGGACTAGCGGGAGGAGATATAATGAGCAGTTCTTC.

The chain carries TRBV6-1 and TRBJ2-2; D unresolved. CDR1 MNHNS and CDR2 SASEGT come from the germline V gene. The CDR3 is 14 amino acids. V shed 10 bases and J shed 5 bases, with 17 bases lying between them. The CDR3 region is CATHFTRVTGELFF. CDR3 nucleotide sequence: TGTGCCACTCATTTCACTCGGGTAACCGGGGAGCTGTTTTTT.

The CDR3 DNA sequence: TGTGCCAGCAGTGGGTGGGCGAACACTGAAGCTTTCTTT. Translated: CASSGWANTEAFF. The V and J genes are TRBV6-1 and TRBJ1-1; D gene uncertain. The V gene's germline CDR1 is MNHNS and CDR2 SASEGT. The CDR3 totals 13 residues. Trimming pared 4 bases from V and 1 base from J, leaving 7 bases between.

This sequence joins TRBV4-1 and TRBJ2-7, with TRBD2 matching over 8 bases. With 0 bases clipped from V and 4 bases from J, the junction kept 2 bases outside the gene matches. This CDR3 spans 14 amino acids. The germline CDR1 and CDR2 sequences are MGHRA and YSYEKL. CDR3 nucleotide sequence: TGCGCCAGCAGCCAAGAAATAGCGGGATACGAGCAGTACTTC. Translated, it gives CASSQEIAGYEQYF.

V is TRBV28 and J is TRBJ2-2, with D perhaps matching TRBD1 (5 bases). V shed 5 bases and J shed 4 bases, with 20 bases lying between them. From germline, CDR1 is MDHEN and CDR2 SYDVKM. The CDR3 contains 17 residues. CDR3 sequence: CASSKSGIHRLTGELFF. DNA for the CDR3: TGTGCCAGCAGTAAATCAGGGATTCATCGCCTCACCGGGGAGCTGTTTTTT.

The chain joins TRBV19 to TRBJ2-7; perhaps TRBD1 as D (6 bases). The CDR3 has 15 amino acids. Germline assignment: CDR1 LNHDA and CDR2 SQIVND (reference sequence). The germline V and J ends were trimmed by 5 bases and 2 bases, with 16 bases remaining between them. The CDR3, as DNA: TGTGCCAGTAGTCCCTCTCCGACAGGTGCCTACGAGCAGTACTTC. Translated, it gives CASSPSPTGAYEQYF.

This clone was observed a single time. The chain combines TRBV20-1 with TRBJ2-7, with D unclear. This CDR3 has 10 residues. Trimming removed 3 bases at V and 3 bases at J, with 3 bases between. Germline V gene lookup returns CDR1 DFQATT and CDR2 SNEGSKA (reference sequence). The CDR3 coding sequence is TGCAGTGCTAGGAGCTACGAGCAGTACTTC. Protein product: CSARSYEQYF.